This TCR beta chain came from a study of vaccination and CD4 T cells after COVID-19. Study as a whole: It was a median around 93 days after diagnosis, with a range of 35 to 161, that post-COVID samples were drawn.

This CDR3 has 15 amino acids. Trimming removed 6 bases at V and 2 bases at J, with 17 bases between. Cultured CD4+ T cells had their DNA profiled by the Oncomine TCR Beta short-read assay. MiXCR, run by TCRdb on the PCR reads, gives a single entry per CDR3 protein. The sample includes 20,000 to 25,000 distinct CDR3 sequences, approximately 60% seen only once; the top ten take 3.5% to 4.5%. Treatment indicated: roughly 10-day PBMC culture with coronavirus spike peptide pools or control peptides (ViraFEST assay). On this clonotype: Antigen: not known.

Overall study results and limits: Reactive clonotype counts went from median about 20 after infection to around 38 after vaccination, nonsignificantly.

Sequencing was done on a sample of CD4+ T cells from blood, cultured in vitro. The V call is TRBV12-3 or TRBV12-4, the J call TRBJ2-7; D is ambiguous. The TCR comes from a human donor who had recovered from COVID-19. CDR3: CASSRIGPRPYEQYF. The DNA of the CDR3 is TGTGCCAGCAGCCGAATCGGCCCTAGGCCCTACGAGCAGTACTTC.